This passage covers 3 T cell receptor beta chains from one sample sequenced in a study of cytomegalovirus exposure and HLA in healthy donors. Generated by immunoSEQ multiplex PCR, the TCRdb table keeps only in-frame clones and is missing some. The repertoire holds about 360,000 clones, about nine tenths seen once, with around 0.8% in the top ten. The sequencing input was PBMCs. The origin of the receptors is a woman aged 18-35 years in good health and CMV-seronegative.

Only a few counts were recorded for this clone. V and J are TRBV6-1 and TRBJ2-3, with a tentative D call TRBD1 (7 bases). Germline loops: CDR1 MNHNS, CDR2 SASEGT. The CDR3 covers 18 residues. Trimming cost V 2 bases and J 3 bases, with 21 bases left between them. The CDR3 loop reads CASSENKGQRRGTDTQYF. CDR3 in DNA: TGTGCCAGCAGTGAAAATAAGGGACAGCGGAGGGGTACAGATACGCAGTATTTT.

The V gene is TRBV4-2, the J gene TRBJ2-1; D is perhaps TRBD2 (6 bases). V was shortened by 0 bases and J by 6 bases, with 18 bases between the two germline ends. The CDR3 covers 17 residues. CDR1 is LGHNA and CDR2 is YNFKEQ in the germline V gene. The CDR3 region is CASSQESGTRRVNEQFF. CDR3 nucleotides: TGTGCCAGCAGCCAAGAATCAGGGACCCGGAGGGTCAATGAGCAGTTCTTC.

This rearrangement joins TRBV21-1 to TRBJ1-2; the table's D call of TRBD1 was not tested on the DNA. TRBV21-1 is given as a pseudogene. CDR3 size: 17 residues. In nucleotides, the CDR3 is TGTGCCAGCAGCAACCCAAGGGACAGGGTAGCTAACTATGGCTACACCTTC. Translated, it gives CASSNPRDRVANYGYTF.